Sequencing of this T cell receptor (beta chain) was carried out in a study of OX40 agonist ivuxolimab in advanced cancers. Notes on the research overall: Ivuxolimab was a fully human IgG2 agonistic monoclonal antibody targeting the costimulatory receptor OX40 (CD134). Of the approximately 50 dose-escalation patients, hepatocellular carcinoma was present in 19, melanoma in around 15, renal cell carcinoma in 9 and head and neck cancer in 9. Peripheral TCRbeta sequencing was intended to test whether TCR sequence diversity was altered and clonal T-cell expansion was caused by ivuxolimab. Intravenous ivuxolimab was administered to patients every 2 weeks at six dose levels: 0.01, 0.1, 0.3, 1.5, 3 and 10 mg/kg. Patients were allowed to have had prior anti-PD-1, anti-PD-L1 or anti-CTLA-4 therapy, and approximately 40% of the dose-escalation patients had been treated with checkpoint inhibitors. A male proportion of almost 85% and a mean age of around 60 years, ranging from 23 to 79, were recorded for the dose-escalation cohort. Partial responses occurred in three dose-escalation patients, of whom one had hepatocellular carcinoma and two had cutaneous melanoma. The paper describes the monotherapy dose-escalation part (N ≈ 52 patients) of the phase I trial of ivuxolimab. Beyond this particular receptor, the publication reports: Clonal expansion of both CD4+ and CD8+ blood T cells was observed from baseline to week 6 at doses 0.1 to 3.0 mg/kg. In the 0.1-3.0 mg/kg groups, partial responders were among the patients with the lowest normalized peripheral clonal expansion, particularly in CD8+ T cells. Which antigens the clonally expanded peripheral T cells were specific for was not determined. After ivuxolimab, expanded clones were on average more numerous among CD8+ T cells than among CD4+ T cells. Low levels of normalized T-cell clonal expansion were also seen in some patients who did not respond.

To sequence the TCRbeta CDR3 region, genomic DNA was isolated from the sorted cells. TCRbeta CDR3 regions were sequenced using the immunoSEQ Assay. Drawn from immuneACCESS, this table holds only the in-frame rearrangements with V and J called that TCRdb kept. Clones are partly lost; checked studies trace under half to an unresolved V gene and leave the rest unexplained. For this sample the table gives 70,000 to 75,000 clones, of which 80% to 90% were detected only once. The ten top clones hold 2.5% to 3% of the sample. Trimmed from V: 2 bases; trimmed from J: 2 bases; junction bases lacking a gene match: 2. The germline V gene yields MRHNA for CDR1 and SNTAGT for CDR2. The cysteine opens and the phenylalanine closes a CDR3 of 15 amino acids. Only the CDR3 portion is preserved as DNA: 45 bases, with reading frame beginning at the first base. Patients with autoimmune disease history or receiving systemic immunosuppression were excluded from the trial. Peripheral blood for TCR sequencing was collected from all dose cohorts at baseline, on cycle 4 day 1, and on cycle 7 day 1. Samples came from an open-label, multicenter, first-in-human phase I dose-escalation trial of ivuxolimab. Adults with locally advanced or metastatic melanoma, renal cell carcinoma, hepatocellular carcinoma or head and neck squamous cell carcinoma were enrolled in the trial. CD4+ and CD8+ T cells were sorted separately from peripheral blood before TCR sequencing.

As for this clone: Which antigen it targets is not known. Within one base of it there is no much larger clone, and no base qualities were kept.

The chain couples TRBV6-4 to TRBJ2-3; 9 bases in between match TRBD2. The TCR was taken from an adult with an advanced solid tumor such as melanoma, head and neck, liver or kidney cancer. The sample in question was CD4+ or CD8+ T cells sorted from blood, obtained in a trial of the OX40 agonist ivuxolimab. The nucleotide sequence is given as TGTGCCAGCAGTGACCTAGCGGGGACCACAGATACGCAGTATTTT. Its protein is CASSDLAGTTDTQYF.